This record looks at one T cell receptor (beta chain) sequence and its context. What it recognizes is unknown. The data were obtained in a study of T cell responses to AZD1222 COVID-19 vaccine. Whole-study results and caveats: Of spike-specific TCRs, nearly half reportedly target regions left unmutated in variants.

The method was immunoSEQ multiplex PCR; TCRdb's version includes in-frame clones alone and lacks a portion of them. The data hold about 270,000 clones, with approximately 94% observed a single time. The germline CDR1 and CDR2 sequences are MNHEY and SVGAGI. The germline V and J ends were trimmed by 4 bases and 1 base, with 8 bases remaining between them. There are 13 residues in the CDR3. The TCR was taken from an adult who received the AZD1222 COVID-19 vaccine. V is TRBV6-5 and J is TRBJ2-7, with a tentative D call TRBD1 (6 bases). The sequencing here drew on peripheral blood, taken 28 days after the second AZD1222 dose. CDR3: CASSSTGSYEQYF. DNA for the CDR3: TGTGCCAGCAGTTCGACAGGTTCCTACGAGCAGTACTTC.